This T cell receptor (beta chain) appears in the sequencing data of a study of cytomegalovirus exposure and HLA in healthy donors. For the study at large: The same platform as the roughly 670 first-cohort repertoires was used for the 100 to 150 validation repertoires, a later analysis reported.

Concerning this clone itself: Its antigen is currently unknown.

Clones were read by immunoSEQ multiplex PCR, and TCRdb kept only the in-frame ones, dropping some. The table has 50,000 to 65,000 clones, 90% to 97% seen once; the top ten hold 1% to 1.5%. CDR3 length equals 15 residues. Unmatched junction bases numbered 10, after V lost 4 bases and J lost 6 bases. In germline, CDR1 is SGDLS, CDR2 YYNGEE. Study-wide findings and caveats: According to a subsequent analysis, TCR clusters identified in the first cohort showed a tendency to co-occur across the 110 or so validation repertoires. Under in vitro conditions, a few CMV-associated chains were confirmed as specific for CMV antigens.

Sequencing was done on a sample of PBMCs. This TCR derives from a woman aged 18-29 years in good health and CMV-seronegative. The chain combines TRBV9 with TRBJ2-3; 8 bases fit TRBD2. The CDR3 is CASSPLGGAGDTQYF. The CDR3 DNA reads as TGTGCCAGCAGCCCACTCGGGGGGGCTGGTGATACGCAGTATTTT.